This T cell receptor (beta chain) was recovered during a study of cytomegalovirus exposure and HLA in healthy donors. On the study more broadly: Samples from HLA-typed donors yielded about 85 million unique TCRs in an early data release.

Primers: 60 Vbeta forward and 13 Jbeta reverse. Sequencing used immunoSEQ multiplex PCR; TCRdb keeps in-frame clones, though not all of them. The table lists approximately 100,000 clones, over 60% of them singletons, with 4.1% in the top ten. The CDR3 extends over 13 amino acids. Germline values: CDR1 WNHNN, CDR2 SYGVQD (reference sequence). Trimming shortened V by 10 bases and J by 4 bases, and 14 bases separated the two germline ends. The J gene is TRBJ1-5, the V gene TRBV10-1, with a possible D match to TRBD1 (6 bases). The receptor comes from a female donor in good health and CMV-seropositive. Sequenced: PBMCs. The CDR3 reads CATSTGRNQPQHF. CDR3 sequence (DNA): TGCGCCACCTCAACAGGGCGTAATCAGCCCCAGCATTTT.